The 6 T cell receptor beta chains presented below share a single source sample, sequenced in a study of blood T cell repertoires in COVID-19. Some clones are missing from TCRdb's copy, which holds only in-frame ones; the method was immunoSEQ multiplex PCR. The table includes about 180,000 clones, 82% detected once. Sequencing input: peripheral blood. These receptors all come from a woman over 75 with active or convalescent COVID-19.

This clone was seen ten or more times. The V call is TRBV7-9, the J call TRBJ1-1; no firm D call. This CDR3 has 13 residues. V gave up 3 bases and J gave up 1 base, with 6 bases separating them. Germline loops: CDR1 SEHNR, CDR2 FQNEAQ (reference sequence). The CDR3 sequence is CASSFEQNTEAFF. The CDR3 bases are TGTGCCAGCAGCTTTGAACAGAACACTGAAGCTTTCTTT.

V usage is TRBV29-1 and J usage is TRBJ2-7; 10 bases agree with TRBD2. The CDR3 runs 15 residues. Germline V lookup: CDR1 SQVTM, CDR2 ANQGSEA. The V gene end was trimmed by 2 bases and the J gene end by 2 bases; junction bases not matched to a gene: 6. The CDR3 sequence is CSVERPSGSTYEQYF. The DNA of the CDR3 is TGCAGCGTTGAACGGCCTAGCGGGAGTACCTACGAGCAGTACTTC.

The chain joins TRBV11-2 to TRBJ2-1, with D perhaps matching TRBD2 (5 bases). The CDR3 runs 13 residues. Trimming stripped 1 base from V and 5 bases from J, with 6 bases between. Germline loops: CDR1 SGHAT, CDR2 FQNNGV. The DNA of the CDR3 is TGTGCCAGCAGCTTAGGAGCGGACAATGAGCAGTTCTTC. This sequence encodes CASSLGADNEQFF.

The genes are TRBV28 and TRBJ1-5; 8 nucleotides agree with TRBD1. Germline lookup yields CDR1 MDHEN and CDR2 SYDVKM. The CDR3 is made up of 15 amino acids. With 10 bases clipped from V and 6 bases from J, the junction kept 14 bases outside the gene matches. CDR3 amino acids: CATRGLAGGGQPQHF. The CDR3 DNA is TGTGCCACCCGGGGGCTTGCAGGGGGCGGTCAGCCCCAGCATTTT.

The chain recombines TRBV5-1 with TRBJ1-1; possible D gene TRBD1, 5 bases. Trimming pared 3 bases from V and 3 bases from J, leaving 12 bases between. In germline, CDR1 is SGHRS, CDR2 YFSETQ. CDR3 length: 14 amino acids. The CDR3 region has the DNA TGCGCCAGCAGCTCTTTACCGGGGGACACTGAAGCTTTCTTT. Translation gives CASSSLPGDTEAFF.

The CDR3 DNA sequence: TGTGCCAGCAGCCAAGAAATGGCCACGAACACCGGGGAGCTGTTTTTT. Amino acid sequence: CASSQEMATNTGELFF. The V call is TRBV4-2, the J call TRBJ2-2; no clear D gene. Trimming pared 0 bases from V and 0 bases from J, leaving 8 bases between. The CDR3 covers 16 residues. Germline V gene data show CDR1 as LGHNA and CDR2 as YNFKEQ.